The clone carrying this T cell receptor (beta chain) was found once. The record originates from a study of blood T cell repertoires in COVID-19. Using immunoSEQ multiplex PCR, the repertoire was profiled, and TCRdb retains in-frame clones only, with some absent. The data show about 220,000 clones, with around 81% seen just once and over 10% held by the top ten. J was trimmed by 7 bases and V by 3 bases; bases with no gene match: 10. Germline V gives CDR1 SGHRS, CDR2 YFSETQ. The CDR3 extends over 14 amino acids. This clonotype was sampled from a human donor in a cohort sampled during active COVID-19. This chain joins TRBV5-1 and TRBJ2-7; 7 bases line up with TRBD1. Sequencing used peripheral blood. The CDR3 loop is CASSWGTVLAEQYF. DNA of the CDR3: TGCGCCAGCAGCTGGGGGACAGTCCTGGCGGAGCAGTACTTC.